The rows below give T cell receptor beta chains drawn from one sample of a study of response to subunit inactivated influenza vaccine. Using its own MiXCR run on the RT-PCR reads, TCRdb lists one record per CDR3 protein. Among under 850,000 distinct CDR3 sequences listed, roughly 18% were seen once. The sequencing used PBMCs from blood, collected around 5 days after vaccination. All receptors derive from a man aged 50 to 59 who received an inactivated influenza vaccine. Both conserved end residues are part of each CDR3. D genes are given only for firm matches. Clone size is stated in some rows and not others, as once, few, many or a class when expanded.

clone_size: NA
j_call: TRBJ1-2
cdr3_length: 15
d_call: NA
v_call: TRBV10-3
cdr3_nt: TGTGCCATCAGTGAGGAACCGGGACCACTCTATGGCTACACCTTC
cdr3_aa: CAISEEPGPLYGYTF

clone_size: NA
j_call: TRBJ1-2
cdr3_length: 15
d_call: NA
v_call: TRBV6-5
cdr3_nt: TGTGCCAGCAGTTATCGATCCAGAGCTAACTATGGCTACACCTTC
cdr3_aa: CASSYRSRANYGYTF

clone_size: few
j_call: TRBJ2-5
cdr3_length: 14
d_call: TRBD1
v_call: TRBV12-3/TRBV12-4
cdr3_nt: TGTGCCAGCAGTCCCCACCGGACAGGCGAGACCCAGTACTTC
cdr3_aa: CASSPHRTGETQYF

clone_size: few
j_call: TRBJ2-3
cdr3_length: 13
d_call: TRBD1
v_call: TRBV6-1
cdr3_nt: TGTGCCAGCACCCGGACAGGGGGAGATACGCAGTATTTT
cdr3_aa: CASTRTGGDTQYF

clone_size: many
j_call: TRBJ2-5
cdr3_length: 14
d_call: NA
v_call: TRBV15
cdr3_nt: TGTGCCACCAGCAGAGTCGGGTACCAAGAGACCCAGTACTTC
cdr3_aa: CATSRVGYQETQYF

clone_size: few
j_call: TRBJ2-1
cdr3_length: 16
d_call: TRBD2
v_call: TRBV20-1
cdr3_nt: TGCAGTGCTAGAGATCAGGGGCTAGCGGGGCGGAATGAGCAGTTCTTC
cdr3_aa: CSARDQGLAGRNEQFF

clone_size: NA
j_call: TRBJ2-7
cdr3_length: 15
d_call: TRBD2
v_call: TRBV20-1
cdr3_nt: TGCAGTGCTAGAGGGGTAGGGACTAGCTTGTACGAGCAGTACTTC
cdr3_aa: CSARGVGTSLYEQYF

clone_size: few
j_call: TRBJ2-5
cdr3_length: 13
d_call: TRBD1
v_call: TRBV12-3/TRBV12-4
cdr3_nt: TGTGCCAGCAGATTAGGGACAGCCGAGACCCAGTACTTC
cdr3_aa: CASRLGTAETQYF

clone_size: NA
j_call: TRBJ2-1
cdr3_length: 9
d_call: NA
v_call: TRBV2
cdr3_nt: TGTGCCAGCAGTGAAGTTCTGTTCTTC
cdr3_aa: CASSEVLFF

clone_size: NA
j_call: TRBJ2-5
cdr3_length: 15
d_call: TRBD1
v_call: TRBV15
cdr3_nt: TGTGCCACCACCCAGGGGGACAGGACTGAAGAGACCCAGTACTTC
cdr3_aa: CATTQGDRTEETQYF

clone_size: NA
j_call: TRBJ1-4
cdr3_length: 15
d_call: NA
v_call: TRBV20-1
cdr3_nt: TGCAGTGCTAGACCTAGCGACAGATTTAATGAAAAACTGTTTTTT
cdr3_aa: CSARPSDRFNEKLFF

clone_size: NA
j_call: TRBJ2-1
cdr3_length: 18
d_call: TRBD1
v_call: TRBV20-1
cdr3_nt: TGCAGTGCTAGACTTTTCCCGGGACAGGGTTCGGGATACAATGAGCAGTTCTTC
cdr3_aa: CSARLFPGQGSGYNEQFF

clone_size: NA
j_call: TRBJ2-7
cdr3_length: 15
d_call: TRBD2
v_call: TRBV6-2/TRBV6-3
cdr3_nt: TGTGCCAGCCGCCTGAGCGGGGTAGGGACCTACGAGCAGTACTTC
cdr3_aa: CASRLSGVGTYEQYF

clone_size: few
j_call: TRBJ1-1
cdr3_length: 11
d_call: NA
v_call: TRBV12-3/TRBV12-4
cdr3_nt: TGTGCCAGCAGTTTTGGTCCTGAAGCTTTCTTT
cdr3_aa: CASSFGPEAFF

clone_size: NA
j_call: TRBJ1-3
cdr3_length: 15
d_call: NA
v_call: TRBV5-5
cdr3_nt: TGTGCCAGCAGCCTTACGTCCTGGACTGGAAACACCATATATTTT
cdr3_aa: CASSLTSWTGNTIYF

clone_size: few
j_call: TRBJ1-4
cdr3_length: 16
d_call: NA
v_call: TRBV4-2
cdr3_nt: TGTGCCAGCAGCCATAACACGGGGCCCTCTAATGAAAAACTGTTTTTT
cdr3_aa: CASSHNTGPSNEKLFF

clone_size: few
j_call: TRBJ2-7
cdr3_length: 15
d_call: NA
v_call: TRBV20-1
cdr3_nt: TGCAGTGCTAGGGACCTGACCCCTCAACTCTACGAGCAGTACTTC
cdr3_aa: CSARDLTPQLYEQYF

clone_size: few
j_call: TRBJ2-3
cdr3_length: 16
d_call: NA
v_call: TRBV12-3/TRBV12-4
cdr3_nt: TGTGCCAGCAGTTTAGAATTTCGGGCGGTTACAGATACGCAGTATTTT
cdr3_aa: CASSLEFRAVTDTQYF

clone_size: once
j_call: TRBJ2-1
cdr3_length: 16
d_call: TRBD2
v_call: TRBV6-5
cdr3_nt: TGTGCCAGCAGTTACGATGGACTAGCGGGATACAATGAGCAGTTCTTC
cdr3_aa: CASSYDGLAGYNEQFF

clone_size: NA
j_call: TRBJ2-5
cdr3_length: 14
d_call: TRBD1
v_call: TRBV29-1
cdr3_nt: TGCAGCGGGAGGCAGGGGGCTGGGCAAGAGACCCAGTACTTC
cdr3_aa: CSGRQGAGQETQYF

clone_size: few
j_call: TRBJ2-5
cdr3_length: 15
d_call: NA
v_call: TRBV28
cdr3_nt: TGTGCCAGCAGCGCCGGTGGGCGGTACCAAGAGACCCAGTACTTC
cdr3_aa: CASSAGGRYQETQYF

clone_size: NA
j_call: TRBJ2-7
cdr3_length: 12
d_call: NA
v_call: TRBV30
cdr3_nt: TGTGCCTGGAGCGACAGCTACTACGAGCAGTACTTC
cdr3_aa: CAWSDSYYEQYF

clone_size: few
j_call: TRBJ1-4
cdr3_length: 12
d_call: NA
v_call: TRBV3-1
cdr3_nt: TGTGCCAGCAGCCAAGACCGGGAAAAACTGTTTTTT
cdr3_aa: CASSQDREKLFF

clone_size: many
j_call: TRBJ1-3
cdr3_length: 12
d_call: NA
v_call: TRBV20-1
cdr3_nt: TGCAGTGCTCGGGAGGGTCCGAACACCATATATTTT
cdr3_aa: CSAREGPNTIYF

clone_size: NA
j_call: TRBJ2-7
cdr3_length: 12
d_call: NA
v_call: TRBV20-1
cdr3_nt: TGCAGTGCTAGGAGGGGGAAATCCGAGCAGTACTTC
cdr3_aa: CSARRGKSEQYF

clone_size: NA
j_call: TRBJ2-3
cdr3_length: 15
d_call: TRBD2
v_call: TRBV7-8
cdr3_nt: TGTGCCAGCAGCTTAGTATCGAGCGGGAGTTCTACGCAGTATTTT
cdr3_aa: CASSLVSSGSSTQYF

clone_size: NA
j_call: TRBJ2-3
cdr3_length: 13
d_call: NA
v_call: TRBV10-3
cdr3_nt: TGTGCCTCACTCCCGGGGGCAGGGGATACGCAGTATTTT
cdr3_aa: CASLPGAGDTQYF

clone_size: few
j_call: TRBJ2-7
cdr3_length: 13
d_call: NA
v_call: TRBV20-1
cdr3_nt: TGCAGTGCCACGGTGCGGACAGAGAACGAGCAGTACTTC
cdr3_aa: CSATVRTENEQYF

clone_size: few
j_call: TRBJ2-1
cdr3_length: 12
d_call: NA
v_call: TRBV7-9
cdr3_nt: TGTGCCAGCAGCTTCCGGGGGCATGAGCAGTTCTTC
cdr3_aa: CASSFRGHEQFF

clone_size: few
j_call: TRBJ1-6
cdr3_length: 13
d_call: NA
v_call: TRBV4-1
cdr3_nt: TGCGCCAGCAGCCAAGAATTGGGGTCACCCCTCCACTTT
cdr3_aa: CASSQELGSPLHF

clone_size: NA
j_call: TRBJ1-3
cdr3_length: 15
d_call: NA
v_call: TRBV20-1
cdr3_nt: TGCAGTGCCGAGGACTCAGCTAGCTCTGGAAACACCATATATTTT
cdr3_aa: CSAEDSASSGNTIYF

clone_size: NA
j_call: TRBJ2-7
cdr3_length: 16
d_call: NA
v_call: TRBV4-1
cdr3_nt: TGCGCCAGCAGCCAGGTATGGAGCCGGTTTAACTACGAGCAGTACTTC
cdr3_aa: CASSQVWSRFNYEQYF

clone_size: few
j_call: TRBJ2-7
cdr3_length: 15
d_call: TRBD1
v_call: TRBV6-5
cdr3_nt: TGTGCCAGCAGTTACTCGAAAACAGGGGAGAGCGAGCAGTACTTC
cdr3_aa: CASSYSKTGESEQYF

clone_size: few
j_call: TRBJ2-3
cdr3_length: 13
d_call: NA
v_call: TRBV3-1
cdr3_nt: TGTGCCAGCAGCCCTGAGAGGGGTAATACGCAGTATTTT
cdr3_aa: CASSPERGNTQYF

clone_size: NA
j_call: TRBJ2-7
cdr3_length: 15
d_call: NA
v_call: TRBV6-2/TRBV6-3
cdr3_nt: TGTGCCAGCAGCCTCCCCGCTAGCGCGCGCTACGAGCAGTACTTC
cdr3_aa: CASSLPASARYEQYF

clone_size: NA
j_call: TRBJ2-5
cdr3_length: 13
d_call: NA
v_call: TRBV12-3/TRBV12-4
cdr3_nt: TGTGCCAGCAGCCATGGGCTTAGGGAGACCCAGTACTTC
cdr3_aa: CASSHGLRETQYF

clone_size: NA
j_call: TRBJ2-5
cdr3_length: 15
d_call: TRBD2
v_call: TRBV7-2
cdr3_nt: TGTGCCAGCAGCCCCCTAGCGGGGGGCAAAGAGACCCAGTACTTC
cdr3_aa: CASSPLAGGKETQYF

clone_size: NA
j_call: TRBJ2-6
cdr3_length: 15
d_call: NA
v_call: TRBV10-3
cdr3_nt: TGTGCCATCAGCCGGATTCACTCTGGGGCCAACGTCCTGACTTTC
cdr3_aa: CAISRIHSGANVLTF

clone_size: many
j_call: TRBJ2-1
cdr3_length: 13
d_call: NA
v_call: TRBV20-1
cdr3_nt: TGCAGTGCCCCGGAAGGCGGGGATGGTGAGCAGTTCTTC
cdr3_aa: CSAPEGGDGEQFF

clone_size: NA
j_call: TRBJ1-5
cdr3_length: 13
d_call: NA
v_call: TRBV20-1
cdr3_nt: TGCAGTGCTAGTGAGGGTGACAATCAGCCCCAGCATTTT
cdr3_aa: CSASEGDNQPQHF

clone_size: few
j_call: TRBJ2-7
cdr3_length: 13
d_call: NA
v_call: TRBV12-3/TRBV12-4
cdr3_nt: TGTGCCAGCAGAAAAGGCCAGGACTACGAGCAGTACTTC
cdr3_aa: CASRKGQDYEQYF

clone_size: few
j_call: TRBJ2-2
cdr3_length: 17
d_call: TRBD2
v_call: TRBV29-1
cdr3_nt: TGCAGCGTTGAAGATCGAAAGCGGGGGGCCAACACCGGGGAGCTGTTTTTT
cdr3_aa: CSVEDRKRGANTGELFF

clone_size: NA
j_call: TRBJ2-7
cdr3_length: 11
d_call: NA
v_call: TRBV20-1
cdr3_nt: TGCAGTGCTAGCAAGGGGTGGGAGCAGTACTTC
cdr3_aa: CSASKGWEQYF

clone_size: few
j_call: TRBJ2-1
cdr3_length: 16
d_call: NA
v_call: TRBV7-9
cdr3_nt: TGTGCCAGCAGCGGTGTTGGTAGGTCCCCCTACAATGAGCAGTTCTTC
cdr3_aa: CASSGVGRSPYNEQFF

clone_size: NA
j_call: TRBJ1-2
cdr3_length: 14
d_call: NA
v_call: TRBV12-3/TRBV12-4
cdr3_nt: TGTGCCAGCAGTTTAGCCCGGGACATGAAAGGCTACACCTTC
cdr3_aa: CASSLARDMKGYTF

clone_size: few
j_call: TRBJ1-1
cdr3_length: 14
d_call: TRBD1
v_call: TRBV20-1
cdr3_nt: TGCAGTGCTGGACAGGGCGCCATGAACACTGAAGCTTTCTTT
cdr3_aa: CSAGQGAMNTEAFF

clone_size: medium-sized
j_call: TRBJ2-7
cdr3_length: 12
d_call: NA
v_call: TRBV11-1
cdr3_nt: TGTGCCAGCAGCTTCTTTGAGGGCGAGCAGTACTTC
cdr3_aa: CASSFFEGEQYF

clone_size: NA
j_call: TRBJ2-1
cdr3_length: 13
d_call: NA
v_call: TRBV5-3
cdr3_nt: TGTGCCAGAACCGAAGGCAGAAACAATGAGCAGTTCTTC
cdr3_aa: CARTEGRNNEQFF

clone_size: many
j_call: TRBJ1-2
cdr3_length: 12
d_call: NA
v_call: TRBV20-1
cdr3_nt: TGCAGTGCTAGAGCTCAAAACTATGGCTACACCTTC
cdr3_aa: CSARAQNYGYTF

clone_size: NA
j_call: TRBJ2-5
cdr3_length: 12
d_call: NA
v_call: TRBV20-1
cdr3_nt: TGCAGTGCTAGCGGGTACCAGGAGACCCAGTACTTC
cdr3_aa: CSASGYQETQYF

clone_size: few
j_call: TRBJ2-1
cdr3_length: 17
d_call: TRBD2
v_call: TRBV12-3/TRBV12-4
cdr3_nt: TGTGCCAGCAGTTTAGGGCTAGCGGGGGGGAAGGGGGATGAGCAGTTCTTC
cdr3_aa: CASSLGLAGGKGDEQFF

clone_size: many
j_call: TRBJ2-2
cdr3_length: 13
d_call: TRBD1
v_call: TRBV29-1
cdr3_nt: TGCAGCGTTAAGACAGGGGGCTCCGGGGAGCTGTTTTTT
cdr3_aa: CSVKTGGSGELFF

clone_size: few
j_call: TRBJ2-1
cdr3_length: 12
d_call: NA
v_call: TRBV30
cdr3_nt: TGTGCCTGGAGCGAACGCTACAATGAGCAGTTCTTC
cdr3_aa: CAWSERYNEQFF